The source of this T cell receptor beta chain is a study of T-cell memory formation after mild COVID-19. This clonotype came up a few times. Antigen: not known. Between the trimmed V and J ends, which lost 2 bases and 6 bases, there was a span of 19 bases. The CDR3 contains 16 residues. Germline values: CDR1 SGDLS, CDR2 YYNGEE. Study results and limitations: Those CD4+ clones that contracted were mainly in CM and EM (CD8+ ones in EMRA).

TCRdb processed the 5' RACE reads anew with MiXCR; each CDR3 protein has one entry. The table has around 300,000 distinct CDR3 sequences, approximately 14% seen once. The source is a man aged 18 to 29 who had mild COVID-19 (a few samples of this study predate the infection). Cell type and time point are not known. Sample: PBMCs or a T cell subset sorted from them (not recorded which). This rearrangement joins TRBV9 to TRBJ2-3; D possibly matches TRBD1 or TRBD2 (9 bases each). Here the CDR3 reads CASSVVSGGTGDTQYF. The CDR3 DNA sequence: TGTGCCAGCAGCGTTGTGAGCGGGGGGACAGGGGATACGCAGTATTTT.